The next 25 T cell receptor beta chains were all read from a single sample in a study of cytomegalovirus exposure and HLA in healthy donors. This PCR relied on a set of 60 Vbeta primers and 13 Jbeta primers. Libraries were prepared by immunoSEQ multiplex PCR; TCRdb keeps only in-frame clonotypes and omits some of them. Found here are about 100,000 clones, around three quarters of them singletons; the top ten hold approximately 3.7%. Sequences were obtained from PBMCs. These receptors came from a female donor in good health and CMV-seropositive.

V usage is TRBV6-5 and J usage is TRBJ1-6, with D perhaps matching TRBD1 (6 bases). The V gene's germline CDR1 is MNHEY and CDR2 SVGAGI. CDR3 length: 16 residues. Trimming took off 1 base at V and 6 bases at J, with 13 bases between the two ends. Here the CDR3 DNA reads TGTGCCAGCAGTTACTACCCAGGGGAAGGTAATTCACCCCTCCACTTT. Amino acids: CASSYYPGEGNSPLHF.

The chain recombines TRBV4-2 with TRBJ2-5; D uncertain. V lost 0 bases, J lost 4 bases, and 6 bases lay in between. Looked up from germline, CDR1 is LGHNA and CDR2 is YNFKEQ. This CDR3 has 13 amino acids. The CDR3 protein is CASSQDEAETQYF. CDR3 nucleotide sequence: TGTGCCAGCAGCCAAGACGAGGCAGAGACCCAGTACTTC.

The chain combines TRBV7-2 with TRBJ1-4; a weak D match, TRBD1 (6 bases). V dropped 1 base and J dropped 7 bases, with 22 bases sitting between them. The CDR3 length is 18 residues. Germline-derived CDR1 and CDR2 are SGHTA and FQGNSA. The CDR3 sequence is CASSLDASLGAGGEKLFF. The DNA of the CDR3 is TGTGCCAGCAGCTTAGATGCGAGCCTGGGGGCGGGGGGTGAAAAACTGTTTTTT.

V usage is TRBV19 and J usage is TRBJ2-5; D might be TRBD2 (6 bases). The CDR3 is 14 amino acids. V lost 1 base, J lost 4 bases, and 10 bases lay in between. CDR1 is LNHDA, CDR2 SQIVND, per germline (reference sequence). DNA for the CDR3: TGTGCCAGTAGTATAGCGGGAGCCCCAGAGACCCAGTACTTC. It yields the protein CASSIAGAPETQYF.

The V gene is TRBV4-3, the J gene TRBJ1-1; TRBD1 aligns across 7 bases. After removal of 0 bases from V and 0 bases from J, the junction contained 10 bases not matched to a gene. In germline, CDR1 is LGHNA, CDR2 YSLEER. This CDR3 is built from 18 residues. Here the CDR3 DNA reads TGCGCCAGCAGCCAAGATCAAGATAACAGGGGCTTGAACACTGAAGCTTTCTTT. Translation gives CASSQDQDNRGLNTEAFF.

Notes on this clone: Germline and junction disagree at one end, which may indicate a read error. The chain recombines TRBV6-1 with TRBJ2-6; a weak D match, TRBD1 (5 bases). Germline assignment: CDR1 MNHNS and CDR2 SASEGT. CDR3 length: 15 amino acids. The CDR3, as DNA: TGTGCCAGCAGAGGGGCTAACTCTGGGGCCAACGGCCTGACTTTC. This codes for CASRGANSGANGLTF.

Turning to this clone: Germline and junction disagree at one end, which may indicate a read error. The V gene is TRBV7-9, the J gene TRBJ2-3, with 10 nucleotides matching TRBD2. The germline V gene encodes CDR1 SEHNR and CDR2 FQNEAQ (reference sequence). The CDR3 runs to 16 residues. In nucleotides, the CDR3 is TGTTCCAGCAGCTTATTCGCTAGCGGGAGTGGTGGGACGCAGTATTTT. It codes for CSSSLFASGSGGTQYF.

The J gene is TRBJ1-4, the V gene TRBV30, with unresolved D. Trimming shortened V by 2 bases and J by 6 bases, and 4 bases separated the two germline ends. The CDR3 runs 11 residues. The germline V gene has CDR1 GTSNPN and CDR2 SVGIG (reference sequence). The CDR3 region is CAWSLHEKLFF. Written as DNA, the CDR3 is TGTGCCTGGAGTCTCCATGAAAAACTGTTTTTT.

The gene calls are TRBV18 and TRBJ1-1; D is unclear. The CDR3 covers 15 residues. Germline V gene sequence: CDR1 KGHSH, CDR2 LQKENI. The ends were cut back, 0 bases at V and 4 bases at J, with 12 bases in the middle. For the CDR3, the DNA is TGTGCCAGCTCACCACCGCTGCCACGGGGCACTGAAGCTTTCTTT. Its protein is CASSPPLPRGTEAFF.

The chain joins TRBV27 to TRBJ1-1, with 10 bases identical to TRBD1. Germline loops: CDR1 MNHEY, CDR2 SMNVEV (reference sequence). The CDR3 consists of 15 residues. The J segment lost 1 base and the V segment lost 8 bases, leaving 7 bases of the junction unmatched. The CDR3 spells CASLRDRGANTEAFF. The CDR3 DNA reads TGTGCCAGCCTCCGGGACAGGGGTGCGAACACTGAAGCTTTCTTT.

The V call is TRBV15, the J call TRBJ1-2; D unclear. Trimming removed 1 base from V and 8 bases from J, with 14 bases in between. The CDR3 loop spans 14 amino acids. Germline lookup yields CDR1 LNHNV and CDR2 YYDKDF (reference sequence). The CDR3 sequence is CATSRVLQVGGYTF. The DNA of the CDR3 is TGTGCCACCAGCAGAGTTTTGCAGGTTGGGGGCTACACCTTC.

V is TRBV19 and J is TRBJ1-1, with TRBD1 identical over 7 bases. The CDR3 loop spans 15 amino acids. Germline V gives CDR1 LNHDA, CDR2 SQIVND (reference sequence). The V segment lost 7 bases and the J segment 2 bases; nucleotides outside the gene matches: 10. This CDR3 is CASKLMGQSNTEAFF. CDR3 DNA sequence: TGTGCCAGTAAACTAATGGGACAGAGTAACACTGAAGCTTTCTTT.

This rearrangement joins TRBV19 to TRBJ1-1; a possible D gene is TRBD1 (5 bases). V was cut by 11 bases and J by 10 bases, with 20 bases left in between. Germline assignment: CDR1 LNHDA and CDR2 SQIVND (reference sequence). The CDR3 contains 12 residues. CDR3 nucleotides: TGTGCCGCTATTGCCAGGGCGGGGGTAGCTTTCTTT. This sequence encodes CAAIARAGVAFF.

The CDR3 coding sequence is TGTGCCAGCAGAAGGGACTACCCTGTAATATACACCGGGGAGCTGTTTTTT. Protein: CASRRDYPVIYTGELFF. The V gene is TRBV2, the J gene TRBJ2-2, with 7 bases lining up with TRBD2. The germline V gene has CDR1 SNHLY and CDR2 FYNNEI. The CDR3 spans 17 residues. With V trimmed by 6 bases and J by 3 bases, 13 bases remained unmatched.

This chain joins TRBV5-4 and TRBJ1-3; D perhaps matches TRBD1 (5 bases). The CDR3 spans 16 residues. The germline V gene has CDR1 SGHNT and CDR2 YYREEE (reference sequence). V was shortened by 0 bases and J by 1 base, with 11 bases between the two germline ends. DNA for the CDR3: TGTGCCAGCAGCTTGGCGGGGGATACATCTGGAAACACCATATATTTT. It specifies CASSLAGDTSGNTIYF. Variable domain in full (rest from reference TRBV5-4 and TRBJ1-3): ETGVTQSPTHLIKTRGQQVTLRCSSQSGHNTVSWYQQALGQGPQFIFQYYREEENGRGNFPPRFSGLQFPNYSSELNVNALELDDSALYLCASSLAGDTSGNTIYFGEGSWLTVV.

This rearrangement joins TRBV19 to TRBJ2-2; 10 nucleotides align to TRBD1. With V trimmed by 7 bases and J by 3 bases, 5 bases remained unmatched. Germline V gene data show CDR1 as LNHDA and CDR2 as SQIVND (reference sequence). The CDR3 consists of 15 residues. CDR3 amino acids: CASTPGTGDTGELFF. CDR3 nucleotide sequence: TGTGCCAGTACCCCCGGGACAGGGGACACCGGGGAGCTGTTTTTT.

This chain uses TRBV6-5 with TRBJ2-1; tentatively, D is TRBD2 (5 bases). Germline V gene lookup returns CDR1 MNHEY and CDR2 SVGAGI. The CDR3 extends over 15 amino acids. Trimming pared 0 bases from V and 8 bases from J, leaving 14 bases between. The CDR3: CASSYSWVAWHEQFF. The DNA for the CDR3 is TGTGCCAGCAGTTACTCTTGGGTAGCGTGGCATGAGCAGTTCTTC.

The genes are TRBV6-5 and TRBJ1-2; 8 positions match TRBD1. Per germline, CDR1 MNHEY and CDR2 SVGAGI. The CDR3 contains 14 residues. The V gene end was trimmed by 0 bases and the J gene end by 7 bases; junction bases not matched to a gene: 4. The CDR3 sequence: CASSYSTGGSGYTF. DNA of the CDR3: TGTGCCAGCAGTTACTCAACAGGGGGTAGTGGCTACACCTTC.

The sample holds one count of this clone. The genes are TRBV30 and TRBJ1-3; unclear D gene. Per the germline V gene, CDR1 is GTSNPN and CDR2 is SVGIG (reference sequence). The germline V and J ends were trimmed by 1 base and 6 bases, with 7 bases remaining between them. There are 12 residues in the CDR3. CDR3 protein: CAWSEDLNTIYF. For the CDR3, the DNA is TGTGCCTGGAGTGAAGACTTAAACACCATATATTTT.

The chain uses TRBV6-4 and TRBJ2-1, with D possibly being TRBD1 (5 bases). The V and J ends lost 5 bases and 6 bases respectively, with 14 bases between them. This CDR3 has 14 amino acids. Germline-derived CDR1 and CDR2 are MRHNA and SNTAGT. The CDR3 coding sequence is TGTGCCAGCAGTCCGGACATTTCGAGCAATGAGCAGTTCTTC. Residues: CASSPDISSNEQFF.

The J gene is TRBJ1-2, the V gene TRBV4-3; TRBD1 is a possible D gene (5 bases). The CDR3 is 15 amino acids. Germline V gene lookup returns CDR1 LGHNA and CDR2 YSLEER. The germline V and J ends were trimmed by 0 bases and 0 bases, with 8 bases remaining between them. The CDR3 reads CASSQDRGANYGYTF. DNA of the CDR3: TGCGCCAGCAGCCAAGATCGGGGGGCTAACTATGGCTACACCTTC.

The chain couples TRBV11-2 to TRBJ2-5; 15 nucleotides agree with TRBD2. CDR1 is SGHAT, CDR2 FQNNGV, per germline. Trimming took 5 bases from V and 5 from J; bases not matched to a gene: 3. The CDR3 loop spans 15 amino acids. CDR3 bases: TGTGCCAGCAGCCCAGGGACTAGCGGGAGGGAGACCCAGTACTTC. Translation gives CASSPGTSGRETQYF.

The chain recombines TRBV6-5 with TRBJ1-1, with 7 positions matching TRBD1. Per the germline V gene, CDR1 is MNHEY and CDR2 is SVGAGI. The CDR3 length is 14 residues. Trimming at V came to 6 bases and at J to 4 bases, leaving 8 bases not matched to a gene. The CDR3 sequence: CASSGSTGPTEAFF. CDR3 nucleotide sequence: TGTGCCAGCAGCGGATCGACAGGGCCCACTGAAGCTTTCTTT.

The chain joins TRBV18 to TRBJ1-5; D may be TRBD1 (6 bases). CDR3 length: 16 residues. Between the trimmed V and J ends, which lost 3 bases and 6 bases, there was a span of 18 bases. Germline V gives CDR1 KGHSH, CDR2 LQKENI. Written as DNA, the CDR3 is TGTGCCAGCTCACCCGGGACAACGAGGCGGAGTCAGCCCCAGCATTTT. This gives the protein CASSPGTTRRSQPQHF.

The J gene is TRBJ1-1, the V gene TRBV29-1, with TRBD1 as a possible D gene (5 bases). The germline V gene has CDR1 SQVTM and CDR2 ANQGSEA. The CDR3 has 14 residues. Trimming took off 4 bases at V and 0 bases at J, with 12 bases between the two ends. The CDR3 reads CSVGLGGLNTEAFF. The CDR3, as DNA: TGCAGCGTTGGCCTTGGGGGGTTGAACACTGAAGCTTTCTTT.